This T cell receptor beta chain was documented in a study of graft-versus-host responses after intestinal transplantation. Produced via immunoSEQ multiplex PCR; TCRdb's table is partial and in-frame only. The sample includes about 7,000 clones, 25% to 40% of them seen just once. Germline lookup yields CDR1 ENHRY and CDR2 SYGVKD. This CDR3 is 9 amino acids long. Trimming took off 10 bases at V and 8 bases at J, with 8 bases between the two ends. Irradiated, violet-dye-labeled stimulator cells, roughly 200,000 in number, were plated with roughly 200,000 CFSE-labeled responder cells. This clone was observed a few times.

The starting material was alloreactive CD8+ T cells from a mixed lymphocyte reaction culture, obtained before transplantation. Noted subset: CFSE-low proliferating T cells sorted from approximately six-day pre-transplant mixed lymphocyte reaction (GvH or HvG direction). The origin of this receptor is a human patient who was an organ donor for intestinal transplantation. This chain connects TRBV10-3 to TRBJ1-2; no clear D gene. CDR3 in amino acids: CATLGGYTF. DNA for the CDR3: TGTGCCACCCTGGGGGGCTACACCTTC.